These 21 T cell receptor beta chains were all obtained from the same sample, sequenced in a study of blood T cells in healthy people across ages. It was with a sample-barcoded 5' primer and a J-beta primer mix that a second PCR of roughly 7 to 12 cycles was run. Via MiXCR, TCRdb re-called the 5' RACE reads, giving one row per CDR3 protein. The sample has approximately 880,000 distinct CDR3 sequences, around 46% seen once. The sample consisted of blood. The receptors stem from a man younger than 45 in good health.

V usage is TRBV10-3 and J usage is TRBJ1-2; D is unresolved. This CDR3 has 14 residues. V was trimmed by 0 bases and J by 6 bases, leaving 11 bases between them. The germline V gene has CDR1 ENHRY and CDR2 SYGVKD. The CDR3 sequence: CAISESRAGDGYTF. CDR3 DNA sequence: TGTGCCATCAGTGAGTCGCGGGCCGGGGATGGCTACACCTTC.

This clonotype turned up a few times. The rearrangement uses TRBV5-6 and TRBJ1-2; D is perhaps TRBD1 (6 bases). The CDR3 sequence is 17 residues long. The germline V and J ends were trimmed by 0 bases and 0 bases, with 15 bases remaining between them. The germline gives CDR1 SGHDT, CDR2 YYEEEE. As DNA, the CDR3 is TGTGCCAGCAGCTTGGAAGGGGGGCGAAGGACTAACTATGGCTACACCTTC. Translating gives CASSLEGGRRTNYGYTF. Combining the CDR3 with reference TRBV5-6 and TRBJ1-2 gives the whole variable domain DAGVTQSPTHLIKTRGQQVTLRCSPKSGHDTVSWYQQALGQGPQFIFQYYEEEERQRGNFPDRFSGHQFPNYSSELNVNALLLGDSALYLCASSLEGGRRTNYGYTFGSGTRLTVV.

The CDR3 sequence is CASSFGPAGGLYEQYF. CDR3 in DNA: TGCGCCAGCAGCTTCGGTCCAGCGGGGGGGCTCTACGAGCAGTACTTC. The rearrangement links TRBV5-1 to TRBJ2-7; TRBD2 matches 10 bases. CDR1 SGHRS and CDR2 YFSETQ come from the germline V gene. V lost 2 bases and J lost 3; bases outside the gene matches: 8. This CDR3 region has 16 residues.

The chain recombines TRBV19 with TRBJ1-5, with D hard to call. Trimming cost V 0 bases and J 0 bases, with 6 bases left between them. CDR1 LNHDA and CDR2 SQIVND come from the germline V gene (reference sequence). CDR3 length: 15 residues. The CDR3, as DNA: TGTGCCAGTAGTATAGAAGGATATAGCAATCAGCCCCAGCATTTT. It translates to CASSIEGYSNQPQHF.

CDR3 residues: CASSLTGGLSVTNIQYF. As DNA, the CDR3 is TGTGCCAGCAGCCTGACAGGGGGCCTCTCCGTAACGAACATTCAGTACTTC. The chain couples TRBV7-8 to TRBJ2-4; 10 nucleotides line up with TRBD1. Germline V lookup: CDR1 SGHVS, CDR2 FQNEAQ. The CDR3 extends over 17 amino acids. The V segment lost 5 bases and the J segment 7 bases; nucleotides outside the gene matches: 14. The entire variable domain, with the rest obtained from reference TRBV7-8 and TRBJ2-4, is as follows: GAGVSQSPRYKVAKRGQDVALRCDPISGHVSLFWYQQALGQGPEFLTYFQNEAQLDKSGLPSDRFFAERPEGSVSTLKIQRTQQEDSAVYLCASSLTGGLSVTNIQYFGAGTRLSVL.

This sequence joins TRBV7-9 and TRBJ1-1; possible D gene TRBD1, 6 bases. This CDR3 is built from 14 residues. Germline CDR1 and CDR2: SEHNR and FQNEAQ (reference sequence). V lost 7 bases to trimming and J lost 5 bases, with 17 bases between them. This CDR3 is CASTRVAGVTEAFF. CDR3 nucleotide sequence: TGTGCCAGCACCCGGGTCGCAGGGGTGACTGAAGCTTTCTTT.

The chain uses TRBV6-2 or TRBV6-3 and TRBJ1-1, with D perhaps TRBD1 (5 bases). Looked up from germline, CDR1 is MNHEY and CDR2 is SVGEGT. The CDR3 is 15 residues long. Trimming removed 2 bases at V and 0 bases at J, with 10 bases between. The CDR3 DNA sequence: TGTGCCAGCAGTTACCGGGACGGATTGAACACTGAAGCTTTCTTT. Translated: CASSYRDGLNTEAFF.

The chain carries TRBV27 and TRBJ2-2, with D unresolved. Germline V gene sequence: CDR1 MNHEY, CDR2 SMNVEV (reference sequence). V was shortened by 3 bases and J by 5 bases, with 7 bases between the two germline ends. This CDR3 region has 13 residues. CDR3 sequence reads: CASSLTITGELFF. The CDR3 DNA follows: TGTGCCAGCAGTTTGACCATAACCGGGGAGCTGTTTTTT.

This clonotype showed up just once. V gene TRBV7-9 combines with J gene TRBJ2-3, with D perhaps assigned TRBD1 or TRBD2 (5 bases each). The germline V gene has CDR1 SEHNR and CDR2 FQNEAQ (reference sequence). This CDR3 spans 15 amino acids. With 1 base removed from V and 4 bases from J, the gap between germline ends came to 12 bases. DNA for the CDR3: TGTGCCAGCAGCTTAGGAGGGACCAGGGCAGATACGCAGTATTTT. It translates to CASSLGGTRADTQYF.

This chain connects TRBV12-3 or TRBV12-4 to TRBJ1-2; D is uncertain. Trimming stripped 10 bases from V and 4 bases from J, with 13 bases between. This CDR3 comprises 12 residues. The CDR3 DNA reads as TGTGCCAACAGACAAATCCCCTATGGCTACACCTTC. It specifies CANRQIPYGYTF.

This clonotype was found once. The chain couples TRBV14 to TRBJ2-5; the D call may be TRBD1 or TRBD2 (5 bases each). The end of the DNA is better explained by TRBJ2-7, so the J call may be wrong. Germline CDR1 SGHDN, CDR2 FVKESK. The CDR3 is 15 residues long. The CDR3 sequence is CASSQVNTWGNEQYF. In DNA, the CDR3 is TGTGCCAGCAGCCAAGTCAACACATGGGGGAACGAGCAGTACTTC.

This clonotype has more than one count but fewer than ten. V is TRBV11-1 and J is TRBJ2-3, with TRBD2 matching over 10 bases. Germline V gene sequence: CDR1 SGHAT, CDR2 FQDESV (reference sequence). This CDR3 has 15 amino acids. The V and J ends lost 6 bases and 1 base, in that order; junction bases with no gene match: 4. The CDR3 sequence: CASRKGTSGTDTQYF. As DNA, the CDR3 is TGTGCCAGCAGAAAAGGGACTAGCGGCACAGATACGCAGTATTTT.

This clonotype has more than one count but fewer than ten. The chain combines TRBV11-3 with TRBJ2-1; the match to TRBD2 covers 12 bases. The germline V gene encodes CDR1 SGHNT and CDR2 YENEEA. This CDR3 has 15 amino acids. J lost 7 bases, V lost 5 bases, and 6 bases had no gene match. As DNA, the CDR3 is TGTGCCAGCAGCCGGACTAGCGGGGCGGGGAATGAGCAGTTCTTC. The encoded protein is CASSRTSGAGNEQFF. Looking up the rest from reference TRBV11-3 and TRBJ2-1 gives the full variable domain: EAGVVQSPRYKIIEKKQPVAFWCNPISGHNTLYWYLQNLGQGPELLIRYENEEAVDDSQLPKDRFSAERLKGVDSTLKIQPAELGDSAVYLCASSRTSGAGNEQFFGPGTRLTVL.

The chain joins TRBV3-1 to TRBJ2-3; 13 bases agree with TRBD2. Germline V gene data show CDR1 as LGHDT and CDR2 as YNNKEL (reference sequence). The CDR3 covers 18 residues. V lost 4 bases to trimming and J lost 0 bases; unmatched junction nucleotides: 7. CDR3 in amino acids: CASSPTSGGASSTDTQYF. The CDR3 DNA is TGTGCCAGCAGCCCCACTAGCGGGGGGGCTTCTAGCACAGATACGCAGTATTTT.

As regards this clonotype: This may be a read error: a much more frequent sequence differs by one nucleotide. The V and J genes are TRBV6-4 and TRBJ2-1; 10 bases line up with TRBD2. The CDR3 runs 15 residues. Germline V gene sequence: CDR1 MRHNA, CDR2 SNTAGT. CDR3 nucleotide sequence: TGTGCCGGCAGCTTAGCGGGGGGACTCTACAATGAGCAGTTCTTC. Encoded protein: CAGSLAGGLYNEQFF.

This chain uses TRBV12-3 or TRBV12-4 with TRBJ1-5; perhaps TRBD1 as D (5 bases). The CDR3 has 14 residues. Trimming stripped 2 bases from V and 5 bases from J, with 10 bases between. DNA of the CDR3: TGTGCCAGCAGTTTACAGGGTCCCTATCAGCCCCAGCATTTT. The encoded protein is CASSLQGPYQPQHF.

The V and J genes are TRBV6-1 and TRBJ1-2; TRBD1 matches 9 bases. The germline V gene encodes CDR1 MNHNS and CDR2 SASEGT. This CDR3 has 15 amino acids. V shed 0 bases, J shed 5 bases, and the junction held 4 bases outside the gene matches. CDR3 in amino acids: CASSEAGGTGYGYTF. CDR3 bases: TGTGCCAGCAGTGAAGCGGGGGGGACAGGGTATGGCTACACCTTC.

This clonotype was detected only a few times. The chain joins TRBV7-9 to TRBJ1-4; tentative D call: TRBD1 (5 bases). Deletions cut 5 bases from V and 8 bases from J, with 18 bases between. CDR3 length equals 15 residues. Germline V CDR1 and CDR2: SEHNR, FQNEAQ (reference sequence). CDR3 nucleotide sequence: TGTGCCAGCAGCCCGCGGGACCTCGTTTACGAAAAACTGTTTTTT. Residues: CASSPRDLVYEKLFF.

J is TRBJ1-2 and V is TRBV20-1; a weak D match, TRBD1 (5 bases). V shed 8 bases and J shed 4 bases, with 11 bases lying between them. CDR1 and CDR2 (germline): DFQATT, SNEGSKA (reference sequence). The CDR3 runs to 11 residues. The DNA for the CDR3 is TGCAGTCCCGCGGGGCCCTATGGCTACACCTTC. Encoded protein: CSPAGPYGYTF.

The rearrangement links TRBV20-1 to TRBJ2-5; 9 bases align to TRBD1. Germline-derived CDR1 and CDR2 are DFQATT and SNEGSKA (reference sequence). V lost 3 bases to trimming and J lost 7 bases; unmatched junction nucleotides: 6. The CDR3 length is 13 residues. The CDR3 here is CSASGQGIWTQYF. The CDR3 nucleotides read TGCAGTGCTAGCGGACAGGGGATTTGGACCCAGTACTTC.

In this sample, this clonotype turned up a few times. The chain is built from TRBV12-3 or TRBV12-4 and TRBJ2-7; D may be TRBD1 (6 bases). This CDR3 has 16 amino acids. Trimming took 0 bases from V and 6 from J, leaving 18 bases between them. The CDR3 coding sequence is TGTGCCAGCAGTTTAGCGACAGGTCCCAGACAGTCCGAGCAGTACTTC. As protein: CASSLATGPRQSEQYF.